Below, 5 T cell receptor beta chains from the same sample are listed, as sequenced in a study of T cell responses to AZD1222 COVID-19 vaccine. This table comes from immunoSEQ multiplex PCR, and its TCRdb copy is limited to in-frame clones, with some not included. The repertoire holds around 120,000 clones, with roughly 87% as singletons. The specimen was peripheral blood, collected 28 days after the second AZD1222 dose. The receptors derive from an adult who received the AZD1222 COVID-19 vaccine.

This chain connects TRBV3-1 (or the pseudogene TRBV3-2) to TRBJ2-7; D possibly uses TRBD1 or TRBD2 (6 bases each). The CDR3 sequence is 16 residues long. Germline assignment: CDR1 LGHDT and CDR2 YNNKEL (reference sequence). Between the trimmed V and J ends, which lost 2 bases and 6 bases, there was a span of 20 bases. The DNA of the CDR3 is TGTGCCAGCAGCCAACCGGGGGCAGGGGAATCATCCGAGCAGTACTTC. It is translated as CASSQPGAGESSEQYF.

CDR3 DNA: TGTGCCAGCAGTTTATCTCTCGGCGGGGGTGAAGCTTTCTTT. Translating gives CASSLSLGGGEAFF. V usage is TRBV27 and J usage is TRBJ1-1, with D maybe TRBD1 (5 bases). There are 14 residues in the CDR3. In germline, CDR1 is MNHEY, CDR2 SMNVEV (reference sequence). V dropped 0 bases and J dropped 7 bases, with 12 bases sitting between them.

The CDR3 loop is CASSKKWGRNNEQFF. DNA for the CDR3: TGTGCCAGCAGCAAAAAGTGGGGACGTAACAATGAGCAGTTCTTC. The chain has TRBV21-1 and TRBJ2-1. TRBV21-1 is deemed a pseudogene. CDR3 size: 15 residues.

The rearrangement uses TRBV21-1 and TRBJ2-1; whether TRBD2, the table's D call, matches the DNA was not checked. TRBV21-1 is designated a pseudogene. The CDR3 is made up of 18 amino acids. The CDR3 region has the DNA TGTGCCAGCAGCCCCAACACCGCGGCGGGAGAACTCTACAATGAGCAGTTCTTC. It codes for CASSPNTAAGELYNEQFF.

V usage is TRBV6-2 or TRBV6-3 and J usage is TRBJ2-3, with 8 positions matching TRBD1. V dropped 5 bases and J dropped 10; count of bases not matched to a gene: 8. Germline V lookup: CDR1 MNHEY, CDR2 SVGEGT. The CDR3 spans 13 residues. The CDR3 sequence: CASSPGRQGSQYF. The CDR3, as DNA: TGTGCCAGCAGTCCCGGTCGACAGGGGTCGCAGTATTTT.